One and the same sample provided the 17 T cell receptor beta chains below, sequenced in a study of PD-1 blockade in classical Hodgkin lymphoma (dated by TCRdb to the early 2020s). Per the publication, the time point label means: cycle 1 day 1 (C1D1), immediately before nivolumab initiation. Every trial patient had relapsed after autologous stem cell transplantation, and cohorts A, B and C differed in prior brentuximab vedotin exposure. Receptor amplification or capture employed the immunoSEQ multiplex PCR assay. Not all clones reach the TCRdb copy of this immuneACCESS table, which keeps in-frame sequences only. Checked studies attribute under half of the gap to unresolved V genes and leave the rest unexplained. The sample includes about 14,000 clones, with roughly 80% observed a single time. Of the sample, roughly a fifth falls within the top ten clones. The specimen comprised peripheral blood mononuclear cells (PBMCs), sampled at baseline. The source of these receptors is a human donor with classical Hodgkin lymphoma.

This clone has more than one count but fewer than ten. CDR3 nucleotide sequence: TGTGCCAGCAGTGAAACAGGGGGTAAACACGAGCAGTACTTC. Translating it yields CASSETGGKHEQYF. The rearrangement joins TRBV6-1 to TRBJ2-7, with 8 bases aligning to TRBD1. Per germline, CDR1 MNHNS and CDR2 SASEGT. This CDR3 has 14 amino acids. V dropped 2 bases and J dropped 5; count of bases not matched to a gene: 5.

The genes are TRBV6-5 and TRBJ1-5; D not resolved. V lost 2 bases and J lost 7, with 9 bases in between. Germline V lookup: CDR1 MNHEY, CDR2 SVGAGI. CDR3 size: 13 residues. The CDR3 DNA sequence: TGTGCCAGCAGTTACGGTGGGAAACAGCCCCAGCATTTT. Protein: CASSYGGKQPQHF.

A few counts support this clone. This chain links TRBV9 with TRBJ1-1; D remains unclear. Looked up from germline, CDR1 is SGDLS and CDR2 is YYNGEE. V was clipped by 0 bases and J by 1 base, with 4 bases between them. The CDR3 sequence is 13 residues long. The CDR3 coding sequence is TGTGCCAGCAGCGTAGGGTCGAACACTGAAGCTTTCTTT. This sequence encodes CASSVGSNTEAFF.

This clone showed up just once. The rearrangement joins TRBV7-2 to TRBJ1-5, with D possibly TRBD1 on 6 matching bases. The CDR3 length is 14 residues. Trimming took 1 base from V and 9 from J, leaving 13 bases between them. Germline V lookup: CDR1 SGHTA, CDR2 FQGNSA. The CDR3 nucleotides are TGTGCCAGCAGCTTAGGCGGAACAGGGAGGCCCCAGCATTTT. This encodes CASSLGGTGRPQHF.

The rearrangement links TRBV5-1 to TRBJ1-1, with D possibly being TRBD1 (6 bases). CDR1 is SGHRS, CDR2 YFSETQ, per germline. The CDR3 has 15 amino acids. V was pared by 0 bases and J by 8 bases, with 17 bases between. The CDR3 DNA reads TGCGCCAGCAGCTTGGATTTTCGGGGGCTCGGGGAAGCTTTCTTT. This encodes CASSLDFRGLGEAFF.

The V gene is TRBV6-5, the J gene TRBJ2-7, with a possible D match to TRBD1 (6 bases). Germline V gene sequence: CDR1 MNHEY, CDR2 SVGAGI. The V and J ends lost 0 bases and 3 bases respectively, with 12 bases between them. This CDR3 has 15 residues. CDR3 sequence reads: CASSYSKEGGYEQYF. The CDR3 nucleotides are TGTGCCAGCAGTTACTCGAAGGAAGGGGGCTACGAGCAGTACTTC.

This chain uses TRBV5-6 with TRBJ2-5; tentative D call: TRBD1 (6 bases). With 3 bases removed from V and 5 bases from J, the gap between germline ends came to 11 bases. The CDR3 has 13 amino acids. Germline V gives CDR1 SGHDT, CDR2 YYEEEE. The CDR3 loop is CASSWGHWETQYF. For the CDR3, the DNA is TGTGCCAGCAGCTGGGGACACTGGGAGACCCAGTACTTC.

The chain couples TRBV15 to TRBJ1-1; tentatively, D is TRBD1 (5 bases). CDR3 size: 14 residues. The ends were cut back, 0 bases at V and 4 bases at J, with 9 bases in the middle. Germline lookup yields CDR1 LNHNV and CDR2 YYDKDF (reference sequence). The CDR3 sequence is CATSRDLGGTEAFF. The CDR3 coding sequence is TGTGCCACCAGCAGAGATCTGGGGGGCACTGAAGCTTTCTTT.

J is TRBJ1-5 and V is TRBV2, with TRBD1 matching over 7 bases. Germline loops: CDR1 SNHLY, CDR2 FYNNEI. This CDR3 has 15 residues. Germline trimming cut 6 bases from V and 7 bases from J; bases unmatched to any gene: 12. The CDR3 protein is CASSQVQGSEQPQHF. CDR3 in DNA: TGTGCCAGCAGCCAAGTACAGGGGTCTGAGCAGCCCCAGCATTTT.

By share, this clone ranks as large (0.1 to 1%). Distinct nucleotide sequences in the sample also encode this CDR3. The CDR3 DNA reads as TGTGCCAGCAGCTTATCCGGGGGTTATGGAAACACCATATATTTT. Protein sequence: CASSLSGGYGNTIYF. The rearrangement links TRBV7-3 to TRBJ1-3, with D possibly matching TRBD1 (5 bases). CDR1 SGHTA and CDR2 FQGTGA come from the germline V gene. V lost 2 bases and J lost 3, with 11 bases in between. The CDR3 covers 15 residues.

This clone came up a few times. The chain uses TRBV2 and TRBJ1-3, with a tentative D call TRBD1 (5 bases). V was shortened by 6 bases and J by 1 base, with 13 bases between the two germline ends. CDR1 is SNHLY and CDR2 is FYNNEI in the germline V gene. The CDR3 totals 15 residues. The CDR3 sequence: CASRRQYRSGNTIYF. DNA of the CDR3: TGTGCCAGCAGAAGACAGTATCGATCTGGAAACACCATATATTTT.

The rearrangement links TRBV11-2 to TRBJ2-7, with 9 bases lining up with TRBD2. Germline CDR1 SGHAT, CDR2 FQNNGV. This CDR3 region has 16 residues. V gave up 5 bases and J gave up 4 bases; unmatched junction bases: 12. The CDR3 sequence: CASSLRLAGEIYEQYF. In DNA form, the CDR3 reads TGTGCCAGCAGCCTCCGCTTAGCGGGGGAGATTTACGAGCAGTACTTC.

The chain is built from TRBV7-9 and TRBJ2-5; D uncertain. The V end was cut by 1 base, the J end by 3 bases, with 3 bases between. Germline V gene sequence: CDR1 SEHNR, CDR2 FQNEAQ (reference sequence). The CDR3 consists of 12 residues. DNA for the CDR3: TGTGCCAGCAGCTTAGTCAAAGAGACCCAGTACTTC. Amino acids: CASSLVKETQYF.

The chain employs TRBV5-6 and TRBJ2-3, with D tentatively TRBD1 (6 bases). There are 14 residues in the CDR3. Germline-derived CDR1 and CDR2 are SGHDT and YYEEEE. With 3 bases removed from V and 3 bases from J, the gap between germline ends came to 11 bases. The CDR3 is CASSSTGRTDTQYF. The CDR3 region has the DNA TGTGCCAGCAGCTCGACAGGTAGAACAGATACGCAGTATTTT.

The gene calls are TRBV10-3 and TRBJ2-5; 8 bases line up with TRBD2. The CDR3 spans 17 residues. Germline CDR1 reads ENHRY; CDR2 reads SYGVKD. With 0 bases clipped from V and 1 base from J, the junction kept 7 bases outside the gene matches. The CDR3, as DNA: TGTGCCATCAGTGAGTCCTCGGGGGGGGGTCCCCAAGAGACCCAGTACTTC. The encoded protein is CAISESSGGGPQETQYF.

The chain is built from TRBV29-1 and TRBJ2-3, with D perhaps TRBD1 or TRBD2 (5 bases each). This CDR3 has 12 amino acids. V dropped 7 bases and J dropped 2 bases, with 10 bases sitting between them. Per germline, CDR1 SQVTM and CDR2 ANQGSEA. The CDR3 coding sequence is TGCAGCGGCCTCGGGACCACAGATACGCAGTATTTT. It translates to CSGLGTTDTQYF.

This CDR3 is CASSWAGTGVPDTQYF. In nucleotides, the CDR3 is TGCGCCAGCAGCTGGGCCGGGACAGGTGTGCCAGATACGCAGTATTTT. The chain recombines TRBV5-1 with TRBJ2-3; 8 bases are shared with TRBD1. Germline CDR1 SGHRS, CDR2 YFSETQ. This CDR3 contains 16 residues. The trim removed 3 bases at V and 4 bases at J, leaving 10 bases unmatched.